This TCR beta chain originates from a study of CD8+ T cells in alopecia areata. Isolated RNA was reverse transcribed into cDNA used as the sequencing template. The method was immunoSEQ multiplex PCR; TCRdb's version includes in-frame clones alone and lacks a portion of them. The repertoire holds roughly 250,000 clones, about two thirds seen once, with 1.2% in the top ten. Germline V gene data show CDR1 as SQVTM and CDR2 as ANQGSEA. Trimming removed 4 bases from V and 8 bases from J; junction bases left unmatched: 6. The length of the CDR3 is 13 residues. This TCR came from a human donor with alopecia areata. This specimen was CD4+ T cells sorted from blood, taken at week 0. The rearrangement uses TRBV29-1 and TRBJ1-2, with 11 bases fitting TRBD1. The CDR3 region is CSVGGQGAKGYTF. The CDR3 nucleotides are TGCAGCGTTGGCGGACAGGGGGCAAAGGGCTACACCTTC.